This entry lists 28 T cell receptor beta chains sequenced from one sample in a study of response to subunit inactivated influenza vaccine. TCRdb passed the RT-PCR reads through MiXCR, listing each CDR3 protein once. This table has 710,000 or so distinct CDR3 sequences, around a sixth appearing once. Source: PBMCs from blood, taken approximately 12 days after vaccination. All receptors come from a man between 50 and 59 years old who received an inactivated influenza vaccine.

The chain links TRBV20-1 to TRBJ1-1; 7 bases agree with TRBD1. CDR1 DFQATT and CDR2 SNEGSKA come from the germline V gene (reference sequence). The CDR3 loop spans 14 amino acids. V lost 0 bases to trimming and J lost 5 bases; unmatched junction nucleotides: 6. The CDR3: CSARDKGAGTEAFF. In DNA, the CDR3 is TGCAGTGCTAGAGATAAGGGGGCGGGAACTGAAGCTTTCTTT.

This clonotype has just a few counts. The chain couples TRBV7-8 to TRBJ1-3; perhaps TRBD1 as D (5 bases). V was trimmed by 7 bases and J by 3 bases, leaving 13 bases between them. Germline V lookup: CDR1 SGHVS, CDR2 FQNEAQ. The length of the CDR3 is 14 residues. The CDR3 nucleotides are TGTGCCAGCAAACCGGGGGTGGGTGGAAACACCATATATTTT. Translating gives CASKPGVGGNTIYF.

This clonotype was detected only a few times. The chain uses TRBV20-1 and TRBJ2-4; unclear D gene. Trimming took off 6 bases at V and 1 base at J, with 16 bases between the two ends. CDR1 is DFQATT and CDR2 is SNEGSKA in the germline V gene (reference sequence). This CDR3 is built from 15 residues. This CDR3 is CSAPAGYGAKNIQYF. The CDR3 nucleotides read TGCAGTGCACCGGCCGGTTACGGGGCCAAAAACATTCAGTACTTC.

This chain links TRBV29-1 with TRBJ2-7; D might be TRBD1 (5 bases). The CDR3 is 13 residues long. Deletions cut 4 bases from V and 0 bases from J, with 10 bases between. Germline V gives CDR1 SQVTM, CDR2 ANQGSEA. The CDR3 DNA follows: TGCAGCGTTGCACAGGCTATCTCCTACGAGCAGTACTTC. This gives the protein CSVAQAISYEQYF.

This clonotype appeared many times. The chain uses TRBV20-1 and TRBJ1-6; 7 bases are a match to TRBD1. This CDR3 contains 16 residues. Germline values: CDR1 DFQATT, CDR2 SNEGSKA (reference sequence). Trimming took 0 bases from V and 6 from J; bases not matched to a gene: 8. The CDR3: CSAREANRGANSPLHF. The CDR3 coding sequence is TGCAGTGCTAGAGAAGCTAACAGGGGCGCTAATTCACCCCTCCACTTT.

Written as DNA, the CDR3 is TGTGCCACCAGTGATTTGGGACGGATTAAGTATTTT. Residues: CATSDLGRIKYF. The chain has TRBV24-1 and TRBJ2-3; D ambiguous. The CDR3 runs to 12 residues. Trimming shortened V by 0 bases and J by 13 bases, and 10 bases separated the two germline ends. Germline V CDR1 and CDR2: KGHDR, SFDVKD.

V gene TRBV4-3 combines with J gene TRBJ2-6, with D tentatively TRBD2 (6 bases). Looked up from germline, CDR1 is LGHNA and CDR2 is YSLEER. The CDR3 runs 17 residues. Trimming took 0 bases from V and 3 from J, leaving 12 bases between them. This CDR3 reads CASSQDVGGSGANVLTF. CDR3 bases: TGCGCCAGCAGCCAAGATGTCGGGGGTAGTGGGGCCAACGTCCTGACTTTC.

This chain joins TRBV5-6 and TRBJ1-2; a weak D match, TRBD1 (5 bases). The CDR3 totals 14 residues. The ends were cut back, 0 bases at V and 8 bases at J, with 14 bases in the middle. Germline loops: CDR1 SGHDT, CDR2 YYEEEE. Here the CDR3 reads CASSLGWGLGGYTF. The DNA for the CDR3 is TGTGCCAGCAGCTTGGGATGGGGCCTGGGAGGCTACACCTTC.

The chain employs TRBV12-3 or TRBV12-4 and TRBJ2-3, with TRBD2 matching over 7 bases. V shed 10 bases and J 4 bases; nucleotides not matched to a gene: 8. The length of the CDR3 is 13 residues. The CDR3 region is CATRDYPPDTQYF. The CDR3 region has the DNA TGTGCCACCCGGGACTACCCCCCAGATACGCAGTATTTT.

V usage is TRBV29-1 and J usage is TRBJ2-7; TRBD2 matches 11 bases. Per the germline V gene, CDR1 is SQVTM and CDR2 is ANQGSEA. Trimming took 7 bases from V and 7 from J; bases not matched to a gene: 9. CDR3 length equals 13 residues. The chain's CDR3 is CSAGLAGLSEQYF. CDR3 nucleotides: TGCAGCGCCGGACTAGCGGGTCTGAGTGAGCAGTACTTC.

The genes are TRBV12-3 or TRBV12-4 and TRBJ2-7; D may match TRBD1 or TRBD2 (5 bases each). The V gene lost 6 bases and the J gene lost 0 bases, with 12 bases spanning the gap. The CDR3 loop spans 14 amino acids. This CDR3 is CASRTAARSYEQYF. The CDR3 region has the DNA TGTGCCAGCAGGACAGCGGCCCGCTCCTACGAGCAGTACTTC.

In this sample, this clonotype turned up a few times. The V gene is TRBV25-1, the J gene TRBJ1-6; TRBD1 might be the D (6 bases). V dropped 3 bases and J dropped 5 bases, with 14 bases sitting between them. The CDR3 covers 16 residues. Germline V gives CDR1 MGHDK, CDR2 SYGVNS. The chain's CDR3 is CASSESKKGDNSPLHF. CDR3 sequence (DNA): TGTGCCAGCAGTGAGTCTAAAAAGGGGGATAATTCACCCCTCCACTTT.

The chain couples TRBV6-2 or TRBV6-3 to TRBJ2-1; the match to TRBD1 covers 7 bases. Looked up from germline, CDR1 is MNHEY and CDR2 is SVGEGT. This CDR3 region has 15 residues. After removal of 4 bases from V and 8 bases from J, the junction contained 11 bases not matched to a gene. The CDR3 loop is CASSFITTGSDEQFF. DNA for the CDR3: TGTGCCAGCAGTTTCATCACGACAGGGAGCGATGAGCAGTTCTTC.

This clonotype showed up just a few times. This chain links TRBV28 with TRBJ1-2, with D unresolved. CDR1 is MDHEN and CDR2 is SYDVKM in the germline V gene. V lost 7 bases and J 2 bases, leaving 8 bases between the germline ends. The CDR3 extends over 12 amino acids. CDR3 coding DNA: TGTGCCAGCAAGGTAGTGAACTATGGCTACACCTTC. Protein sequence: CASKVVNYGYTF.

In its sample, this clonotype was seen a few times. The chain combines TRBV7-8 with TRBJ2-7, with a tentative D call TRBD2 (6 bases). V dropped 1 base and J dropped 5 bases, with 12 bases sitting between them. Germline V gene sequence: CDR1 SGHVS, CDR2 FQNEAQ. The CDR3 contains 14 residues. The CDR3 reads CASSLGSGSHEQYF. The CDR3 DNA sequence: TGTGCCAGCAGCTTAGGTTCCGGGAGCCACGAGCAGTACTTC.

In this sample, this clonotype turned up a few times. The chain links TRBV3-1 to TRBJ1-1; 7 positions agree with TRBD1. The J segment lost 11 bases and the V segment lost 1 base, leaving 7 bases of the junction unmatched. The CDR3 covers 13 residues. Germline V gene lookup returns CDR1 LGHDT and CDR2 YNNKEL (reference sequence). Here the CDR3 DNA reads TGTGCCAGCAGCCAAGGAGGGGGCGCGGGTGCTTTCTTT. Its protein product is CASSQGGGAGAFF.

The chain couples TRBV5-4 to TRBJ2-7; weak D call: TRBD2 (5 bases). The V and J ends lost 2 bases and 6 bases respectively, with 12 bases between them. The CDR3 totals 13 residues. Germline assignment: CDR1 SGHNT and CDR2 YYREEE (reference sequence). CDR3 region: CASSFGEGGEQYF. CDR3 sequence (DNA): TGTGCCAGCAGCTTTGGGGAAGGAGGCGAGCAGTACTTC.

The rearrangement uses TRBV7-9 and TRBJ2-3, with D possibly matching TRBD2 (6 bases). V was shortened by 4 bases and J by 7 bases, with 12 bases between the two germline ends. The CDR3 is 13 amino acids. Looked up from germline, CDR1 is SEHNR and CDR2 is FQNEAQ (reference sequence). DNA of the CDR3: TGTGCCAGCAGCTCCCTCGGGGGTTATACGCAGTATTTT. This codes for CASSSLGGYTQYF.

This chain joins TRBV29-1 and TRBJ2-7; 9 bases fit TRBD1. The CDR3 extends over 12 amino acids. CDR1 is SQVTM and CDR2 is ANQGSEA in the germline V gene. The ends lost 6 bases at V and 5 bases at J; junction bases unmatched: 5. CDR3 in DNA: TGCAGCGTCACGGGACAGGGCCACGAGCAGTACTTC. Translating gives CSVTGQGHEQYF.

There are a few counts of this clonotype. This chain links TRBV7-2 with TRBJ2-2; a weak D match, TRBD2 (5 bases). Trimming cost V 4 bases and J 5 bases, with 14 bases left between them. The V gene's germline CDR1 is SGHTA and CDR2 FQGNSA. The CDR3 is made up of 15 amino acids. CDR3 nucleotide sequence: TGTGCCAGCAGCTCTCAGTCGGGATTTACCGGGGAGCTGTTTTTT. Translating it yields CASSSQSGFTGELFF.

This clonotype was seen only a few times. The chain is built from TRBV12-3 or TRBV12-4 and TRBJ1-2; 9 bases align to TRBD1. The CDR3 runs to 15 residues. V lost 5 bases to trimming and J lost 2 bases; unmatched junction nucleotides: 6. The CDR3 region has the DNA TGTGCCAGCAGTCCTGTGGACAGGGGCAACTATGGCTACACCTTC. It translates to CASSPVDRGNYGYTF.

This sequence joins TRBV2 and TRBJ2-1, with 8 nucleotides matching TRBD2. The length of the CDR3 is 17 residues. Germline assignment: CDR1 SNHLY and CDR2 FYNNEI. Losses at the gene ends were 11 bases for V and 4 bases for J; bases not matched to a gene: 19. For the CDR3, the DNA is TGTGCCTTCTGTTTCCAGCTAAGCGGGGGCAAATACAATGAGCAGTTCTTC. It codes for CAFCFQLSGGKYNEQFF.

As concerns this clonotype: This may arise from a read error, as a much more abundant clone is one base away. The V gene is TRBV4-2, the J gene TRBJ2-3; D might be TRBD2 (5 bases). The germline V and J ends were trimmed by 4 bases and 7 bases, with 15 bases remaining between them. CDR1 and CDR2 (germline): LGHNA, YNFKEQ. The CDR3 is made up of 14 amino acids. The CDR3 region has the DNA TGTGCCAGCAGCCCCTCGGACTGGGAGTATACGCAGTATTTT. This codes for CASSPSDWEYTQYF.

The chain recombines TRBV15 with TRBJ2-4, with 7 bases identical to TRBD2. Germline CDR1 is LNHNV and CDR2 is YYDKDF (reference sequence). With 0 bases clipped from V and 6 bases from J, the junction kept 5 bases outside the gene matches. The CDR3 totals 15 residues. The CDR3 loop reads CATSRDRGVGNIQYF. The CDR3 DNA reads TGTGCCACCAGCAGAGATCGGGGGGTCGGAAACATTCAGTACTTC.

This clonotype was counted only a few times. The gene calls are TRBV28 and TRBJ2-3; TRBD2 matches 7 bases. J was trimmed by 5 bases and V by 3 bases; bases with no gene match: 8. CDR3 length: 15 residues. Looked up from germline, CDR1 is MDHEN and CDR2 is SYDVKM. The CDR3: CASSFNGLGEDTQYF. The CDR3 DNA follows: TGTGCCAGCAGTTTTAACGGACTAGGCGAAGATACGCAGTATTTT.

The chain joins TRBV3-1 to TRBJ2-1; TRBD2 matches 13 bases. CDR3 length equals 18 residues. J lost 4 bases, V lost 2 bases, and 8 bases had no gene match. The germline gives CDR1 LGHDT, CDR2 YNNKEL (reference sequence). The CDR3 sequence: CASSQRFGLAGVYNEQFF. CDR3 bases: TGTGCCAGCAGCCAAAGATTTGGACTAGCGGGGGTATACAATGAGCAGTTCTTC.

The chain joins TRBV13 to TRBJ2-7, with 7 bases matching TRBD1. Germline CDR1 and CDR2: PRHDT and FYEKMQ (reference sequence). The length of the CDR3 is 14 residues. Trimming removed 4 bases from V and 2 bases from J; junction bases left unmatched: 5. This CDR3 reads CASSSGTDAYEQYF. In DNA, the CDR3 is TGTGCCAGCAGCTCCGGGACAGATGCCTACGAGCAGTACTTC. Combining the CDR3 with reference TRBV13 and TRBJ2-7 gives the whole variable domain AAGVIQSPRHLIKEKRETATLKCYPIPRHDTVYWYQQGPGQDPQFLISFYEKMQSDKGSIPDRFSAQQFSDYHSELNMSSLELGDSALYFCASSSGTDAYEQYFGPGTRLTVT.

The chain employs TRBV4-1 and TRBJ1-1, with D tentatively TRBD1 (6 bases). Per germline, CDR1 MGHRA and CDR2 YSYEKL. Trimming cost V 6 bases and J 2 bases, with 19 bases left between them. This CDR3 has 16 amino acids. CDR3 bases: TGCGCCAGCAGTCGCCTGGACAGCTGGGGAAACACTGAAGCTTTCTTT. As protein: CASSRLDSWGNTEAFF.